A selection of T cell receptor beta chains follows, all from one sample in a study of STAT3 mutations in large granular lymphocyte leukemia. The table came from immunoSEQ multiplex PCR; TCRdb's copy has only in-frame clones and leaves some out. The repertoire holds about 16,000 clones, approximately 85% seen once, with approximately 8.1% in the top ten. The sample comprised peripheral blood mononuclear cells. The source is a man aged 50 to 59 with T-cell large granular lymphocyte leukemia. Some clones in this sample may be carry-over from other donors' samples. The CDR3 runs from the conserved cysteine through the conserved F or W. A D gene is named only where the DNA matches it firmly. Not all rows give a size; the values are once, few, many and, for expanded clones, a class.

d_call j_call v_call clone_size cdr3_nt cdr3_aa
TRBD1 TRBJ1-5 TRBV5-5 - TGTGCCAGCAGCTTAACAATTTCGGGACAGGGTGCGGGTAGCAATCAGCCCCAGCATTTT CASSLTISGQGAGSNQPQHF
TRBD2 TRBJ2-1 TRBV19 - TGTGCCAGTAGTTACTCTAGCGGGGTGAAGTTCTTC CASSYSSGVKFF
TRBD1 TRBJ2-7 TRBV6-1 - TGTGCCAGCCGGGACAGGGGCTCCTACGAGCAGTACTTC CASRDRGSYEQYF
- TRBJ2-5 TRBV9 - TGTGCCAGCAGGGGGGGACGGGATTCGGGGACCCAGTACTTC CASRGGRDSGTQYF
TRBD2 TRBJ2-3 TRBV6-6 - TGTGCCAGCAGTTACGCTAGCGGGAGGTTTGATACGCAGTATTTT CASSYASGRFDTQYF
- TRBJ1-2 TRBV5-6 - TGTGCCAGCAGCTTGGACCAGGGTGGGAGCTATGGCTACACCTTC CASSLDQGGSYGYTF
TRBD2 TRBJ2-7 TRBV7-8 - TGTGCCAGCAGCTCGACTAGCGCTTCCTACGAGCAGTATTTC CASSSTSASYEQYF
TRBD2 TRBJ2-5 TRBV15 - TGTGCCACCAGCAGAGATACGACTAGCAAAGAGACCCAGTACTTC CATSRDTTSKETQYF
- TRBJ2-5 TRBV5-4 - TGTGCCAGCAGCTTGGCCTTAACGACTTTGGGGGAGACCCAGTACTTC CASSLALTTLGETQYF
- TRBJ2-1 TRBV9 - TGTGCCAGCAGCACAACAGGCGCTAATGAGCAGTTCTTC CASSTTGANEQFF
- TRBJ2-7 TRBV5-1 once TGCGCCAGCAGCCCAGGGGCCCGACAGCACTACGAGCAGTACTTC CASSPGARQHYEQYF
- TRBJ2-1 TRBV1 - TGCACCAGCAGCCAAGATTGCACACCTTGGCCTAGCGGTTACAATGAGCAGTTCTTC CTSSQDCTPWPSGYNEQFF
- TRBJ2-3 TRBV18 once TGTGCCAGCTCAGTCTTTGGGGATACGCAGTATTTT CASSVFGDTQYF
- TRBJ2-2 TRBV28 - TGTGCCAGCAGTCAAGGGGGCACCGGGGAGCTGTTTTTT CASSQGGTGELFF
- TRBJ2-1 TRBV5-1 - TGCGCCAGCAGAAAGGAGGACTTCTACAATGAGCAGTTCTTC CASRKEDFYNEQFF
- TRBJ2-1 TRBV10-3 - TGTGCCATCAGTGAGTCGGCCTTCTACAATGAGCAGTTCTTC CAISESAFYNEQFF
- TRBJ2-7 TRBV6-5 - TGTGCCAGCAGCCCTTGGAGTACGGATTACGAGCAGTACTTC CASSPWSTDYEQYF
- TRBJ1-2 TRBV5-6 - TGTGCCAGCACCCCTGAGTCCACGCTTCTCTATGGCTACACCTTC CASTPESTLLYGYTF
- TRBJ2-2 TRBV6-4 - TGTGCCAGCAGTCGCCAGGGGGGTCAGGCCGGGGAGCTGTTTTTT CASSRQGGQAGELFF
- TRBJ1-1 TRBV7-2 - TGTGCCAGCAGCTTCGTGGGCACTGAAGCTTTCTTT CASSFVGTEAFF
- TRBJ2-5 TRBV6-5 - TGTGCCAGCAGCCGTACCGACGGCGGGGAAGAGACCCAGTACTTC CASSRTDGGEETQYF
TRBD2 TRBJ2-3 TRBV7-3 - TGTGCCAGCAAATCTAGCGGGGGCACAGATACGCAGTATTTT CASKSSGGTDTQYF
- TRBJ2-7 TRBV7-2 - TGTGCCAGCAGCTCGATTGACGGGTACGAGCAGTACTTC CASSSIDGYEQYF
TRBD1 TRBJ2-5 TRBV27 - TGTGCCAGCAGTTCCGGGACAGGGGGCGTTGAGACCCAGTACTTC CASSSGTGGVETQYF
TRBD1 TRBJ1-1 TRBV11-1 - TGTGCCAGCAGCCCGCCGACAGGGGTTAACACTGAAGCTTTCTTT CASSPPTGVNTEAFF
- TRBJ2-5 TRBV6-5 - TGTGCCAGCAGTTATGAGGCGGGTTCAGAGACCCAGTACTTC CASSYEAGSETQYF
- TRBJ1-3 TRBV7-9 - TGTGCCAGCAGCTTAGGTCGGACCGACTCTGGAAACACCATATATTTT CASSLGRTDSGNTIYF
TRBD2 TRBJ2-1 TRBV18 - TGTGCCAGCTCACTGGGGACTAGCGGCTTTCTGGGGGAGCAGTTCTTC CASSLGTSGFLGEQFF
- TRBJ1-6 TRBV5-1 - TGCGCCAGCAGCAAGGACGGGCCCGATTATAATTCACCCCTCCACTTT CASSKDGPDYNSPLHF
- TRBJ2-5 TRBV5-1 - TGCGCCAGCAGCTTACGGGGAGCAGTCCGTTCCCAGTACTTC CASSLRGAVRSQYF
- TRBJ1-4 TRBV5-1 - TGCGCCAGCTCTCTGACAGCTAATAATGAAAAACTGTTTTTT CASSLTANNEKLFF
- TRBJ2-3 TRBV7-3 once TGTGCCAGCAGCCCCCACGGCTTCTTGGCAGATACGCAGTATTTT CASSPHGFLADTQYF
- TRBJ2-7 TRBV6-5 - TGTGCCAGCAGTTACGGAGGGCCCTACGAGCAGTACTTC CASSYGGPYEQYF
- TRBJ2-3 TRBV6-1 few TGTGCCAGCAGTGAAAGTCCGGGAGAAGCAGATACGCAGTATTTT CASSESPGEADTQYF
TRBD2 TRBJ2-5 TRBV9 - TGTGCCAGCAGCGTAGTGGGGACTAGCATGGGAGAGACCCAGTACTTC CASSVVGTSMGETQYF
- TRBJ1-3 TRBV7-8 - TGTGCCAGCAATCAATCCCCTGGAAACACCATATATTTT CASNQSPGNTIYF
TRBD1 TRBJ2-7 TRBV5-1 - TGCGCCTCCCGGGACAGGGGCGGCGGGCCCTACGAGCAGTACTTC CASRDRGGGPYEQYF
TRBD1 TRBJ2-2 TRBV7-9 - TGTGCCAGCAGCAGAAGGGACAGCCCGAACACCGGGGAGCTGTTTTTT CASSRRDSPNTGELFF
- TRBJ2-7 TRBV6-5 - TGTGCCAGCAGCTATCAGCGGGCGGACTACGAGCAGTACTTC CASSYQRADYEQYF
TRBD2 TRBJ2-2 TRBV7-8 - TGTGCCAGCAGCTTATTAGCGGGAGCGAACACCGGGGAGCTGTTTTTT CASSLLAGANTGELFF
TRBD2 TRBJ2-7 TRBV4-3 - TGCGCCAGCAGCCAAGTCTCTAGCGGGAGGATTAAGGGCGAGCAGTACTTC CASSQVSSGRIKGEQYF
- TRBJ2-5 TRBV2 - TGTGCCAGCGGGCCTTTAATTGCGGGTGAGACCCAGTACTTC CASGPLIAGETQYF
TRBD2 TRBJ2-3 TRBV19 - TGTGCCACCCAGCGGGAGCGCACAGATACGCAGTATTTT CATQRERTDTQYF
TRBD2 TRBJ2-1 TRBV9 - TGTGCCAGCAGCGTCGGCGGGAGGTCCTACAATGAGCAGTTCTTC CASSVGGRSYNEQFF
- TRBJ1-1 TRBV5-1 - TGCGCCAGCAGCTTGTGGGCAGCCGGGGACACTGAAGCTTTCTTT CASSLWAAGDTEAFF
TRBD1 TRBJ2-6 TRBV10-3 - TGTGCCACCCGACAGGGGTCCTCTGGGGCCAACGTCCTGACTTTC CATRQGSSGANVLTF